This record looks at one T cell receptor (beta chain) sequence and its context. Its specificity is unknown. TCRdb processed the reads anew with MiXCR; each CDR3 protein has one entry. The sample yields 450,000 to 550,000 distinct CDR3 sequences, 40% to 50% seen once. This sample is drawn from a study of T cell repertoires in cytomegalovirus infection. In the study overall: Recently identified HLA-C-restricted CMV epitopes were among the peptides used. An indication of both CMV infection and matching HLA type came from public TCR beta signatures.

Study-level results: Dominant in the ex vivo response were TCR beta clonotypes restricted by HLA-C and specific for CMV. Totalled public TCR beta family frequency picked out people who carried CMV plus the relevant HLA.

CDR3 length: 14 residues. V lost 3 bases and J lost 7; bases outside the gene matches: 6. The germline V gene encodes CDR1 SEHNR and CDR2 FQNEAQ (reference sequence). The sample in question was cultured PBMCs, obtained from culture after CMV antigen stimulation. The sequence was obtained from a human donor in good health (CMV status not recorded). Some clones in this sample may be carry-over from other donors' samples. The chain recombines TRBV7-9 with TRBJ2-4, with 7 bases identical to TRBD2. This chain's CDR3 is CASSLSGAGNIQYF. DNA for the CDR3: TGTGCCAGCAGCTTGAGCGGGGCGGGGAACATTCAGTACTTC.